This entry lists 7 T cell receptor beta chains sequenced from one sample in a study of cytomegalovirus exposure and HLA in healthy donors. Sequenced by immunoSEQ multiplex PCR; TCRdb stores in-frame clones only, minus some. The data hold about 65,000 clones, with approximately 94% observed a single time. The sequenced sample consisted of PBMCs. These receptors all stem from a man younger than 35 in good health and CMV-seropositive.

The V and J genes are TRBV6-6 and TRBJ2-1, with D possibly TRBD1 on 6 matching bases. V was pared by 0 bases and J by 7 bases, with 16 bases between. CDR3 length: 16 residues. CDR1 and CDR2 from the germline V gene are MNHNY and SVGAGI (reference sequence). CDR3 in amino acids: CASSYSISRGANEQFF. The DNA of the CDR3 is TGTGCCAGCAGTTACTCGATCTCCAGGGGTGCAAATGAGCAGTTCTTC.

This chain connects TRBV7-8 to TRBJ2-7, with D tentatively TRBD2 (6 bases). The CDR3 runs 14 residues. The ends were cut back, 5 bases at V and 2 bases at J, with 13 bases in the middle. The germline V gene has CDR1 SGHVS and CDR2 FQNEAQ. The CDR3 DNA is TGTGCCAGCAGCAACGGGGGTAGGACCTACGAGCAGTACTTC. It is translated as CASSNGGRTYEQYF.

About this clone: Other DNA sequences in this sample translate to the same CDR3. In nucleotides, the CDR3 is TGTGCCAGTAGTCCGGGACAGGGTCAAGAGACCCAGTACTTC. Its protein product is CASSPGQGQETQYF. The chain couples TRBV19 to TRBJ2-5, with 9 bases lining up with TRBD1. Per germline, CDR1 LNHDA and CDR2 SQIVND (reference sequence). After removal of 5 bases from V and 2 bases from J, the junction contained 3 bases not matched to a gene. This CDR3 spans 14 amino acids.

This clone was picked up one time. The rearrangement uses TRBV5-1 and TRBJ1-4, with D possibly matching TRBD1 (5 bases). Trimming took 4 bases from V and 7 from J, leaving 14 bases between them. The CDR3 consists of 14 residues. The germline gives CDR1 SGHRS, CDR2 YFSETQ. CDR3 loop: CASSIIPGVEKLFF. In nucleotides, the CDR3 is TGCGCCAGCAGCATAATCCCGGGGGTTGAAAAACTGTTTTTT.

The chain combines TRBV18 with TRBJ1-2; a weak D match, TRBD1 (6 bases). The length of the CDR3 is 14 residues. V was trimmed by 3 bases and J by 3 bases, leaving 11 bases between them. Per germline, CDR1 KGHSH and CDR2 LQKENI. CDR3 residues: CASSPQGFDYGYTF. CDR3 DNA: TGTGCCAGCTCACCCCAGGGGTTCGACTATGGCTACACCTTC. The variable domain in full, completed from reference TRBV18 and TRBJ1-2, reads NAGVMQNPRHLVRRRGQEARLRCSPMKGHSHVYWYRQLPEEGLKFMVYLQKENIIDESGMPKERFSAEFPKEGPSILRIQQVVRGDSAAYFCASSPQGFDYGYTFGSGTRLTVV.

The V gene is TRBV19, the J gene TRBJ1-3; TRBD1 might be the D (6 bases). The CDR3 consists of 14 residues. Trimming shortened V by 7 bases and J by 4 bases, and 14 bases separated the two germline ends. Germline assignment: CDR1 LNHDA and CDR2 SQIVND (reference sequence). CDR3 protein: CASTLQGTGNTIYF. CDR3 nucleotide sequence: TGTGCCAGTACCTTACAGGGAACAGGAAACACCATATATTTT.

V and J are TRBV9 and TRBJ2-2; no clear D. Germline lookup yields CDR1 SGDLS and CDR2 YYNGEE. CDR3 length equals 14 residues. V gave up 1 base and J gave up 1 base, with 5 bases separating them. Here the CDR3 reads CASSVLVNTGELFF. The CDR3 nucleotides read TGTGCCAGCAGCGTACTAGTGAACACCGGGGAGCTGTTTTTT.